Listed here are 22 T cell receptor beta chains from one sample, sequenced in a study of monozygotic twins with inflammatory bowel disease. TCRdb re-called the 5' RACE reads, yielding one record per CDR3 amino acid sequence without DNA. The sample has 200,000 to 250,000 distinct CDR3 sequences. The source material was blood. These receptors all stem from a human donor with ulcerative colitis or Crohn's disease, or a healthy co-twin of an affected twin (not recorded which).

V and J are TRBV12-3 or TRBV12-4 and TRBJ2-2. This CDR3 contains 13 residues. The CDR3 loop reads CASSRTNTGELFF.

This chain joins TRBV3-1 and TRBJ1-4. Germline CDR1 reads LGHDT; CDR2 reads YNNKEL (reference sequence). The CDR3 loop spans 13 amino acids. This chain's CDR3 is CASSHSINEKLFF.

The rearrangement joins TRBV18 to TRBJ1-6. This CDR3 contains 13 residues. The germline V gene encodes CDR1 KGHSH and CDR2 LQKENI. The CDR3: CASSPEVDSPLHF.

This chain uses TRBV7-9 with TRBJ2-1; TCRdb reports TRBD1, a call that lacks DNA to check it against. The germline CDR1 and CDR2 sequences are SEHNR and FQNEAQ (reference sequence). The CDR3 consists of 15 residues. CDR3 sequence: CASRSGQGGDNEQFF.

This chain links TRBV20-1 with TRBJ2-1; the TRBD1 assignment by TCRdb is unverifiable without DNA. The CDR3 extends over 14 amino acids. Germline values: CDR1 DFQATT, CDR2 SNEGSKA (reference sequence). CDR3 amino acids: CSGRQSGFRNEQFF.

The V and J genes are TRBV7-2 and TRBJ1-5; TCRdb names TRBD1, which stays unverified in the absence of DNA. The CDR3 length is 14 residues. Germline lookup yields CDR1 SGHTA and CDR2 FQGNSA. This CDR3 is CASSQDVGGQPQHF.

The chain uses TRBV20-1 and TRBJ1-4; TCRdb calls TRBD1, which cannot be checked without DNA. Per the germline V gene, CDR1 is DFQATT and CDR2 is SNEGSKA (reference sequence). This CDR3 region has 15 residues. The CDR3 here is CSAPDRTDANEKLFF.

This sequence joins TRBV3-1 and TRBJ2-5; as DNA is missing, the TRBD1 call by TCRdb cannot be tested. This CDR3 contains 13 residues. Germline loops: CDR1 LGHDT, CDR2 YNNKEL (reference sequence). CDR3 sequence reads: CASMRTGQETQYF.

J is TRBJ1-5 and V is TRBV20-1; TCRdb's D gene call, TRBD1, goes unchecked for lack of DNA. The germline CDR1 and CDR2 sequences are DFQATT and SNEGSKA (reference sequence). The CDR3 covers 12 residues. This chain's CDR3 is CSAAQGNQPQHF.

The rearrangement joins TRBV5-1 to TRBJ1-1; no DNA is available, so the TRBD1 call from TCRdb remains unchecked. CDR3 length: 13 amino acids. Germline CDR1 SGHRS, CDR2 YFSETQ. CDR3 sequence reads: CASHWGRGTEAFF.

This chain joins TRBV20-1 and TRBJ2-7; TCRdb selects TRBD1, and the lack of DNA leaves this call unchecked. Germline V gene lookup returns CDR1 DFQATT and CDR2 SNEGSKA (reference sequence). The CDR3 is 14 residues long. The CDR3 reads CSASLQGASYEQYF.

The chain carries TRBV11-2 and TRBJ1-2. The CDR3 contains 15 residues. The germline gives CDR1 SGHAT, CDR2 FQNNGV. CDR3 in amino acids: CASTFLLTTAYGYTF. Variable domain in full (rest from reference TRBV11-2 and TRBJ1-2): EAGVAQSPRYKIIEKRQSVAFWCNPISGHATLYWYQQILGQGPKLLIQFQNNGVVDDSQLPKDRFSAERLKGVDSTLKIQPAKLEDSAVYLCASTFLLTTAYGYTFGSGTRLTVV.

This chain uses TRBV5-1 with TRBJ1-5. CDR1 SGHRS and CDR2 YFSETQ come from the germline V gene. The CDR3 runs 14 residues. CDR3 sequence reads: CASSPDEGGQPQHF.

The chain recombines TRBV7-2 with TRBJ2-3. In germline, CDR1 is SGHTA, CDR2 FQGNSA. The CDR3 sequence is 11 residues long. The CDR3 is CASSRSDTQYF.

The chain employs TRBV6-5 and TRBJ1-2; TCRdb calls TRBD1, which cannot be checked without DNA. Germline loops: CDR1 MNHEY, CDR2 SVGAGI. This CDR3 is 15 amino acids long. The CDR3 protein is CASSYLGTPRYGYTF.

The chain links TRBV20-1 to TRBJ2-7; there is no DNA to check the TCRdb D call of TRBD1. Germline V gives CDR1 DFQATT, CDR2 SNEGSKA (reference sequence). The CDR3 totals 12 residues. CDR3 protein: CSADRGHYEQYF.

The rearrangement links TRBV5-1 to TRBJ1-1. CDR1 is SGHRS and CDR2 is YFSETQ in the germline V gene. This CDR3 contains 16 residues. This CDR3 reads CASSEGGASGNTEAFF. The whole variable domain, remainder taken from reference TRBV5-1 and TRBJ1-1, is KAGVTQTPRYLIKTRGQQVTLSCSPISGHRSVSWYQQTPGQGLQFLFEYFSETQRNKGNFPGRFSGRQFSNSRSEMNVSTLELGDSALYLCASSEGGASGNTEAFFGQGTRLTVV.

The chain joins TRBV4-1 to TRBJ1-4; TCRdb names TRBD1, which stays unverified in the absence of DNA. The CDR3 runs to 15 residues. Germline values: CDR1 MGHRA, CDR2 YSYEKL. CDR3: CASSPERGFNEKLFF.

This chain uses TRBV5-1 with TRBJ1-1; TCRdb designates TRBD1, a call that cannot be tested without DNA. CDR1 SGHRS and CDR2 YFSETQ come from the germline V gene. The CDR3 consists of 12 residues. CDR3 in amino acids: CASSDLTGDAFF.

The chain is built from TRBV7-6 and TRBJ2-1; TCRdb's D call of TRBD2 is untestable without DNA. This CDR3 contains 18 residues. CDR1 is SGHVS, CDR2 FNYEAQ, per germline. The CDR3 reads CASSLGGTSGGAFNEQFF.

The chain employs TRBV6-1 and TRBJ2-3; as DNA is missing, the TRBD1 call by TCRdb cannot be tested. The CDR3 loop spans 14 amino acids. Germline CDR1 reads MNHNS; CDR2 reads SASEGT. CDR3 protein: CASSGTGRADTQYF.

This chain uses TRBV5-1 with TRBJ2-2; lacking DNA, the TRBD1 call made by TCRdb goes unchecked. CDR1 and CDR2 from the germline V gene are SGHRS and YFSETQ. This CDR3 has 17 amino acids. The CDR3: CASSFLTGTTNTGELFF.